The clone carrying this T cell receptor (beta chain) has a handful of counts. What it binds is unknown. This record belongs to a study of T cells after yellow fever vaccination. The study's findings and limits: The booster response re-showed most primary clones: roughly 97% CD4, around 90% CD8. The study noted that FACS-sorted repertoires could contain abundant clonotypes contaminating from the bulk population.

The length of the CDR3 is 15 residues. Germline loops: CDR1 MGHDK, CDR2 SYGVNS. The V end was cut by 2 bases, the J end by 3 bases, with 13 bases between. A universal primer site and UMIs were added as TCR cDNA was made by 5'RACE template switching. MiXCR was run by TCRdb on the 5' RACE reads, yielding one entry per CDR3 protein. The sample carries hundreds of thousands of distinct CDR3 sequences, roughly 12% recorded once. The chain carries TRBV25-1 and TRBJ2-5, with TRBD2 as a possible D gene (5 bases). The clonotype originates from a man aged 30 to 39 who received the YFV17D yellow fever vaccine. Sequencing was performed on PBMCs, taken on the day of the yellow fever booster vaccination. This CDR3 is CASSEPQGSEETQYF. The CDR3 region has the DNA TGTGCCAGCAGTGAACCCCAAGGGAGTGAAGAGACCCAGTACTTC.